Following are 8 T cell receptor beta chains from one sample sequenced in a study of HIV-infected patients and healthy controls. About 500 ng RNA was reverse transcribed with alpha and beta constant-region primers. Separate chain-specific third strand synthesis with multiplexing indices produced the alpha and beta libraries. MiXCR, applied by TCRdb to the 5' RACE reads, yields one record per CDR3 protein. The table has about 19,000 distinct CDR3 sequences, 8% to 10% seen once. The repertoire came from unfractionated whole blood and reflected all unsorted peripheral T cells. Material for sequencing was blood. These receptors all come from an adult in good health.

This clonotype has a count of ten or more. The chain couples TRBV24-1 to TRBJ2-3; D is ambiguous. V lost 0 bases and J lost 6, with 3 bases in between. Germline loops: CDR1 KGHDR, CDR2 SFDVKD. The CDR3 has 12 amino acids. The CDR3 DNA reads as TGTGCCACCAGTGATTTGGCGGATACGCAGTATTTT. It specifies CATSDLADTQYF.

This clonotype was detected many times. This rearrangement joins TRBV12-3 or TRBV12-4 to TRBJ2-3, with no clear D. The CDR3 runs 12 residues. Trimming stripped 3 bases from V and 8 bases from J, with 9 bases between. CDR3 bases: TGTGCCAGCAGTTTCCCATCGGGTACGCAGTATTTT. It encodes CASSFPSGTQYF.

In its sample, this clonotype was seen many times. The chain has TRBV2 and TRBJ2-3; perhaps TRBD2 as D (6 bases). V was cut by 5 bases and J by 4 bases, with 10 bases left in between. Per the germline V gene, CDR1 is SNHLY and CDR2 is FYNNEI. The CDR3 extends over 13 amino acids. Written as DNA, the CDR3 is TGTGCCAGCAGTCGGGACTCTGCAGATACGCAGTATTTT. Translating it yields CASSRDSADTQYF. Variable domain in full (rest from reference TRBV2 and TRBJ2-3): EPEVTQTPSHQVTQMGQEVILRCVPISNHLYFYWYRQILGQKVEFLVSFYNNEISEKSEIFDDQFSVERPDGSNFTLKIRSTKLEDSAMYFCASSRDSADTQYFGPGTRLTVL.

The chain joins TRBV7-2 to TRBJ1-1, with D perhaps TRBD1 (6 bases). This CDR3 comprises 16 residues. CDR1 is SGHTA and CDR2 is FQGNSA in the germline V gene. V shed 6 bases and J shed 0 bases, with 17 bases lying between them. The CDR3 sequence: CASREQGTSLNTEAFF. In DNA, the CDR3 is TGTGCCAGCAGGGAACAGGGCACGTCTCTGAACACTGAAGCTTTCTTT.

This clonotype was observed a handful of times. The chain employs TRBV7-3 and TRBJ2-1, with D perhaps matching TRBD2 (6 bases). Trimming pared 4 bases from V and 7 bases from J, leaving 14 bases between. Looked up from germline, CDR1 is SGHTA and CDR2 is FQGTGA. The CDR3 runs 14 residues. CDR3 in DNA: TGTGCCAGCAGCTACGGGAGTTTAGGAAATGAGCAGTTCTTC. Protein sequence: CASSYGSLGNEQFF.

The V and J genes are TRBV7-9 and TRBJ2-1; D is possibly TRBD1 (6 bases). This CDR3 has 15 residues. CDR1 is SEHNR, CDR2 FQNEAQ, per germline (reference sequence). The ends were cut back, 5 bases at V and 0 bases at J, with 11 bases in the middle. The CDR3 coding sequence is TGTGCCAGCAGCGATGGACAGAACTCCTACAATGAGCAGTTCTTC. This translates into CASSDGQNSYNEQFF. The full variable domain, with the rest looked up from reference TRBV7-9 and TRBJ2-1, is DTGVSQNPRHKITKRGQNVTFRCDPISEHNRLYWYRQTLGQGPEFLTYFQNEAQLEKSRLLSDRFSAERPKGSFSTLEIQRTEQGDSAMYLCASSDGQNSYNEQFFGPGTRLTVL.

This clonotype was seen repeatedly, ten times or more. This chain connects TRBV12-3 or TRBV12-4 to TRBJ2-1, with 8 nucleotides matching TRBD1. Trimming at V came to 3 bases and at J to 8 bases, leaving 15 bases not matched to a gene. The CDR3 consists of 17 residues. The CDR3 DNA reads TGTGCCAGCAGTTTGGGTGGGACAGGCGTTTCAGTCGATGAGCAGTTCTTC. Protein sequence: CASSLGGTGVSVDEQFF.

The V gene is TRBV5-4, the J gene TRBJ2-7, with D perhaps matching TRBD2 (6 bases). The V gene lost 4 bases and the J gene lost 6 bases, with 17 bases spanning the gap. In germline, CDR1 is SGHNT, CDR2 YYREEE (reference sequence). The CDR3 sequence is 14 residues long. The DNA of the CDR3 is TGTGCCAGCAGCATCGGGACTCAGACGCCCGAGCAGTACTTC. Its protein is CASSIGTQTPEQYF. The full variable domain, rest sourced from reference TRBV5-4 and TRBJ2-7, is ETGVTQSPTHLIKTRGQQVTLRCSSQSGHNTVSWYQQALGQGPQFIFQYYREEENGRGNFPPRFSGLQFPNYSSELNVNALELDDSALYLCASSIGTQTPEQYFGPGTRLTVT.